Listed here is a single TCR beta chain. TCRdb processed the 5' RACE reads anew with MiXCR; each CDR3 protein has one entry. This table has approximately 170,000 distinct CDR3 sequences, roughly 13% appearing once. This sample is drawn from a study of T-cell memory formation after mild COVID-19. The ends lost 3 bases at V and 4 bases at J; junction bases unmatched: 8. The CDR3 totals 15 residues. Germline V gene sequence: CDR1 MGHDK, CDR2 SYGVNS. This chain joins TRBV25-1 and TRBJ1-2; 7 positions agree with TRBD1. The material sequenced was PBMCs or a T cell subset sorted from them (not recorded which). This clonotype was obtained from a man younger than 35 who had mild COVID-19 (a few samples of this study predate the infection). Cell type and time point are not known. CDR3 nucleotide sequence: TGTGCCAGCAGTGACCCGTCGGGACAGTTCTATGGCTACACCTTC. This sequence encodes CASSDPSGQFYGYTF.